This TCR beta chain was sequenced during a study of blood T cells in healthy people across ages. The wider study: Template switching retrieved approximately one barcoded beta molecule for each two T cells.

Combining a sample-barcoded 5' primer with a J-beta primer mix, a second PCR ran for about 7 to 11 cycles. TCRdb redid the calling of the 5' RACE reads with MiXCR, one entry per CDR3 protein. The table records roughly 930,000 distinct CDR3 sequences, 40% to 60% of them present only once. The trim removed 1 base at V and 6 bases at J, leaving 6 bases unmatched. Germline V gene data show CDR1 as MGHRA and CDR2 as YSYEKL. The CDR3 consists of 16 residues. Donor samples were obtained from healthy Caucasian individuals from Russia, aged roughly 6 to 95. The source is a man younger than 40 in good health. This chain joins TRBV4-1 and TRBJ1-6; 7 positions agree with TRBD1. Specimen: blood. In nucleotides, the CDR3 is TGCGCCAGCAGCCAAGCCCCCGCAGGGGGTAATTCACCCCTCCACTTT. Residues: CASSQAPAGGNSPLHF.